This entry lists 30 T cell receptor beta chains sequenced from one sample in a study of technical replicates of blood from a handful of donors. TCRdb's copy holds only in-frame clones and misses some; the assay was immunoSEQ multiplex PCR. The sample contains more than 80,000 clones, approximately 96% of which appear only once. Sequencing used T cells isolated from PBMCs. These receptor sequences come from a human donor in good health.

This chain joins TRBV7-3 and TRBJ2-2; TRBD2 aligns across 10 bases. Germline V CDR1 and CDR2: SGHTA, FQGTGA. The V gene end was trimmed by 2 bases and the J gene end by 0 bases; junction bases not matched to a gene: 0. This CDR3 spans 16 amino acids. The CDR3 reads CASSLLAGANTGELFF. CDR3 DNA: TGTGCCAGCAGCTTACTAGCGGGGGCGAACACCGGGGAGCTGTTTTTT. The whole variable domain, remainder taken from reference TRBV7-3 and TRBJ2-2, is GAGVSQTPSNKVTEKGKYVELRCDPISGHTALYWYRQSLGQGPEFLIYFQGTGAADDSGLPNDRFFAVRPEGSVSTLKIQRTERGDSAVYLCASSLLAGANTGELFFGEGSRLTVL.

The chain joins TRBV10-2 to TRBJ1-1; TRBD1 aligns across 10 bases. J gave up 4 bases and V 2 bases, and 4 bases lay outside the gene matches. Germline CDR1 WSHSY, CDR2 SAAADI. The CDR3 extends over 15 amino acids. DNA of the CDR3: TGCGCCAGCAGTGAGGGGACAGGGGTTACCACTGAAGCTTTCTTT. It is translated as CASSEGTGVTTEAFF.

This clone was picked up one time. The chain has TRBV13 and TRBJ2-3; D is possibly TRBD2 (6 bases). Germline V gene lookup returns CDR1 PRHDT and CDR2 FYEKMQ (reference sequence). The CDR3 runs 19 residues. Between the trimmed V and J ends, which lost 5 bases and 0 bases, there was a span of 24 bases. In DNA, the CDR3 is TGTGCCAGCAGCCATCCCCCGGAGGGCGGGGAGGTTAGCACAGATACGCAGTATTTT. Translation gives CASSHPPEGGEVSTDTQYF.

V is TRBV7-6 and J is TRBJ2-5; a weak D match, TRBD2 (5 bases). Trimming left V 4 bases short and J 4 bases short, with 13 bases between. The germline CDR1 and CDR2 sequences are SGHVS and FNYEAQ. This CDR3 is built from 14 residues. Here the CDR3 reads CASSSRLGGETQYF. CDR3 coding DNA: TGTGCCAGCAGCTCCCGCTTAGGAGGAGAGACCCAGTACTTC. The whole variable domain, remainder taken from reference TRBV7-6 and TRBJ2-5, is GAGVSQSPRYKVTKRGQDVALRCDPISGHVSLYWYRQALGQGPEFLTYFNYEAQQDKSGLPNDRFSAERPEGSISTLTIQRTEQRDSAMYRCASSSRLGGETQYFGPGTRLLVL.

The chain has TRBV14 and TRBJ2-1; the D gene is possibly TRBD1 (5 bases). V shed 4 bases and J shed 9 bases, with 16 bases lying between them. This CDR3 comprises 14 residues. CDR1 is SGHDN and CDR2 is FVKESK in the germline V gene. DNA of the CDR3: TGTGCCAGCAGCCGTCCAGGGTTTGGTAGTGAGCAGTTCTTC. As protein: CASSRPGFGSEQFF.

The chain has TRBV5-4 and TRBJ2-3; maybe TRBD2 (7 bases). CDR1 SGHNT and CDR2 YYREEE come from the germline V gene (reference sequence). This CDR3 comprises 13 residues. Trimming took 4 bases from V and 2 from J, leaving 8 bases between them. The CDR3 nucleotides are TGTGCCAGCAGCGGGGGGGCCACAGATACGCAGTATTTT. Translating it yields CASSGGATDTQYF.

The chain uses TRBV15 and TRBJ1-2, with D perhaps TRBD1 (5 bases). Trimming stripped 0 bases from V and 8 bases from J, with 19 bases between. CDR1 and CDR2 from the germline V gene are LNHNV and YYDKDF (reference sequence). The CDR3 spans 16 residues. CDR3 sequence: CATSRDAQGGSYGYTF. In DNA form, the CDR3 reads TGTGCCACCAGCAGAGATGCGCAGGGCGGCTCTTACGGCTACACCTTC.

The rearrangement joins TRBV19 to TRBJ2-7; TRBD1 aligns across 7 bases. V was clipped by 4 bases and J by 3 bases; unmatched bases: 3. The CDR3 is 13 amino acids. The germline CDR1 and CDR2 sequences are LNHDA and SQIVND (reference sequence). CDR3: CASSKTGNYEQYF. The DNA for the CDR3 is TGTGCCAGTAGTAAGACAGGGAACTACGAGCAGTACTTC.

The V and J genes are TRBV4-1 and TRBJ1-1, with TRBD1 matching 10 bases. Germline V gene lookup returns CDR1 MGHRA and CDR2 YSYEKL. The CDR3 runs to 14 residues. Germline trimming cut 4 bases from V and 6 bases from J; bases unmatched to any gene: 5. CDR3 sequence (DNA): TGCGCCAGCAGCCGGACCGGGACAGGGGCTGAAGCTTTCTTT. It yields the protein CASSRTGTGAEAFF.

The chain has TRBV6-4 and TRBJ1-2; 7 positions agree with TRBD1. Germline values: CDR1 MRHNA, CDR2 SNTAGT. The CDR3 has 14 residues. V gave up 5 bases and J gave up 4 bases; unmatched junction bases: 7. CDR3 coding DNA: TGTGCCAGCAGTCCGGGCAGGGGGACCTATGGCTACACCTTC. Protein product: CASSPGRGTYGYTF.

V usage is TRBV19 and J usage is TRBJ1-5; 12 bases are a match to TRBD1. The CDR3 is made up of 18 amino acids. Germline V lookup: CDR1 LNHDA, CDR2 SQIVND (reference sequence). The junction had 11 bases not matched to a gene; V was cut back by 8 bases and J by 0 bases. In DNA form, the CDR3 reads TGTGCCAGTGTGGCGGGACAGGGGGCCCTATATAGCAATCAGCCCCAGCATTTT. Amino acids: CASVAGQGALYSNQPQHF.

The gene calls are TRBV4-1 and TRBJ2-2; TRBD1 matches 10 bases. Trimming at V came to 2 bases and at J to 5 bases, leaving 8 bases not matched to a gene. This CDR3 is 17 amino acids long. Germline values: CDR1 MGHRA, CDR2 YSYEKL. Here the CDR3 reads CASSQLPGQGGTGELFF. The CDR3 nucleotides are TGCGCCAGCAGCCAACTTCCTGGACAGGGGGGGACCGGGGAGCTGTTTTTT.

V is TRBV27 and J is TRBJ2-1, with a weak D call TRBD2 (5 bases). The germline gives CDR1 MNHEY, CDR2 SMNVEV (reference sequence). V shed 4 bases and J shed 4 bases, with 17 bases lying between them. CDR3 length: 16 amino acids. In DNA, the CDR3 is TGTGCCAGCAGTTCCCCCTTGCGGGTTCGGTACAATGAGCAGTTCTTC. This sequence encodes CASSSPLRVRYNEQFF.

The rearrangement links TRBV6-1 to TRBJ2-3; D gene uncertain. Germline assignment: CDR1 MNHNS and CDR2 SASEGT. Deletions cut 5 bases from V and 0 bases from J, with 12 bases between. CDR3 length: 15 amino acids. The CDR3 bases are TGTGCCAGCAGTCCATACCAAACAAGCACAGATACGCAGTATTTT. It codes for CASSPYQTSTDTQYF.

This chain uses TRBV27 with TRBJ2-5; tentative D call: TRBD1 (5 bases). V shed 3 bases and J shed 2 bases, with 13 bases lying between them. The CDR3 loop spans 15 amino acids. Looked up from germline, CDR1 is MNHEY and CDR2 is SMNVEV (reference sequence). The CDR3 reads CASSLWAGPQETQYF. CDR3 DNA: TGTGCCAGCAGTTTGTGGGCAGGGCCTCAAGAGACCCAGTACTTC.

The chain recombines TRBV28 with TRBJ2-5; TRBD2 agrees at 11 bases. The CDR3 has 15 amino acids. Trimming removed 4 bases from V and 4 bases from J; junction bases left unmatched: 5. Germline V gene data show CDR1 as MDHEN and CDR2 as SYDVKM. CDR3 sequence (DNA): TGTGCCAGCAGTTCCCGACTAGCGGGACTAGAGACCCAGTACTTC. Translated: CASSSRLAGLETQYF.

DNA of the CDR3: TGTGCCAGCAGCTTGGGACAGATCGGCGCTGAAGCTTTCTTT. Amino acids: CASSLGQIGAEAFF. The chain couples TRBV11-3 to TRBJ1-1; 7 bases fit TRBD1. V shed 3 bases and J 6 bases; nucleotides not matched to a gene: 7. From germline, CDR1 is SGHNT and CDR2 YENEEA. This CDR3 contains 14 residues.

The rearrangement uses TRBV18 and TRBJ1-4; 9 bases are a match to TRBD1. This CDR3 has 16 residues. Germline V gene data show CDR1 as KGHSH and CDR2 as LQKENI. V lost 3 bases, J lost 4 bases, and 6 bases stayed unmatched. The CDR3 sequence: CASSPLDRGGNEKLFF. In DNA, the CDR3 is TGTGCCAGCTCACCTTTGGACAGGGGTGGTAATGAAAAACTGTTTTTT.

Here the CDR3 DNA reads TGTGCCACCCCGGGGGACAGGGGGCCACCTCCGCAGTTCTTC. As protein: CATPGDRGPPPQFF. This chain links TRBV19 with TRBJ2-1, with 12 bases lining up with TRBD1. CDR3 length: 14 residues. After removal of 10 bases from V and 12 bases from J, the junction contained 13 bases not matched to a gene. Per germline, CDR1 LNHDA and CDR2 SQIVND (reference sequence).

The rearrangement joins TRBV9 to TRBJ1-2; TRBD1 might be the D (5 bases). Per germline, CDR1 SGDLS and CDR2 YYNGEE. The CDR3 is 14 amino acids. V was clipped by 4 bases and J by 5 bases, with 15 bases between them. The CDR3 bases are TGTGCCAGCAGCTTCCAGACAGAAGGATATGGCTACACCTTC. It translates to CASSFQTEGYGYTF.

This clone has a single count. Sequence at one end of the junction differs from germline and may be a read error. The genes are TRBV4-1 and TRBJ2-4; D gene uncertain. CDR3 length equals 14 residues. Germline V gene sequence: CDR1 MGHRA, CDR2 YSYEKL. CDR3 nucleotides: TGCGCCAGCAGCCAAGATAAATACGACCCCCCCTCGAGGTTC. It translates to CASSQDKYDPPSRF.

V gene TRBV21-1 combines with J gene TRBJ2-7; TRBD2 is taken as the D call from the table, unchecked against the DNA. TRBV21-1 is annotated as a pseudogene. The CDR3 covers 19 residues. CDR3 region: CASRGGAGTSGVSSYEQYF. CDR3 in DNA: TGTGCCAGCAGGGGGGGGGCCGGGACTAGCGGGGTAAGCTCCTACGAGCAGTACTTC.

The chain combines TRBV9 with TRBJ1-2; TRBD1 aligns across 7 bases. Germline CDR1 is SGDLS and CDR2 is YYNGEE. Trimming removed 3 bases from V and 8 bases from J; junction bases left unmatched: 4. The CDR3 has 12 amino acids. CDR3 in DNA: TGTGCCAGCAGCGCCGACAGGGTAGGCTACACCTTC. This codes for CASSADRVGYTF.

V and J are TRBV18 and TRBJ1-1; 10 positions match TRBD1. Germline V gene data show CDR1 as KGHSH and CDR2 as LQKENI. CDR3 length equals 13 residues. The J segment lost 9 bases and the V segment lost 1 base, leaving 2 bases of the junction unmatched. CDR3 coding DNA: TGTGCCAGCTCACCACTAGACAGGGGGCAAGCTTTCTTT. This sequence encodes CASSPLDRGQAFF.

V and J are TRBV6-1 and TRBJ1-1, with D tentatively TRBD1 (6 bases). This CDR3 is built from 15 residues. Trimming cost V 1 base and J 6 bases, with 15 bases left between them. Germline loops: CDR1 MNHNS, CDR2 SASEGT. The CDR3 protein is CASSEEGVAISEAFF. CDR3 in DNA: TGTGCCAGCAGTGAAGAGGGGGTGGCTATCTCTGAAGCTTTCTTT.

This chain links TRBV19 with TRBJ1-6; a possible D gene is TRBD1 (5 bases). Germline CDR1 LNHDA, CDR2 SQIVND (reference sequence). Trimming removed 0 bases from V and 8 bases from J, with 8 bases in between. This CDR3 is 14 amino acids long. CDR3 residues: CASSIEWGDSPLHF. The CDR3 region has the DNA TGTGCCAGTAGTATAGAGTGGGGGGATTCACCCCTCCACTTT.

The chain's CDR3 is CASKGGAGNTEAFF. DNA for the CDR3: TGCGCCAGCAAAGGGGGGGCAGGGAACACTGAAGCTTTCTTT. The chain employs TRBV5-1 and TRBJ1-1; TRBD1 is a possible D gene (6 bases). The V gene's germline CDR1 is SGHRS and CDR2 YFSETQ. This CDR3 comprises 14 residues. With 6 bases removed from V and 1 base from J, the gap between germline ends came to 13 bases.

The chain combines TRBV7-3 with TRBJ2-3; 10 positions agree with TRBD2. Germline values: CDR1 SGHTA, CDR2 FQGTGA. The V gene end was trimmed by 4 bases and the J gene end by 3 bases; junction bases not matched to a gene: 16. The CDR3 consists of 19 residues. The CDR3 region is CASSSLGGQSGGETDTQYF. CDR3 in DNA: TGTGCCAGCAGCTCCCTCGGGGGCCAAAGCGGGGGGGAGACAGATACGCAGTATTTT.

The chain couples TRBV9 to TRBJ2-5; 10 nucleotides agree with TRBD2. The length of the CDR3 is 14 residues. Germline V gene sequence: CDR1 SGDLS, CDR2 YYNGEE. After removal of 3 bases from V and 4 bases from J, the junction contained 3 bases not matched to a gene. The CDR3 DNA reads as TGTGCCAGCAGCGCGACTAGCGGGCGAGAGACCCAGTACTTC. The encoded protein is CASSATSGRETQYF.

CDR3 protein: CASSYSTTVNTEAFF. As DNA, the CDR3 is TGTGCCAGCAGTTACTCGACAACTGTGAACACTGAAGCTTTCTTT. V and J are TRBV6-5 and TRBJ1-1; D remains ambiguous. Trimming took 0 bases from V and 0 from J, leaving 8 bases between them. The CDR3 runs 15 residues. Germline assignment: CDR1 MNHEY and CDR2 SVGAGI.